Below, 27 T cell receptor beta chains from the same sample are listed, as sequenced in a study of blood T cell repertoires in COVID-19. Here immunoSEQ multiplex PCR was the method, and the copy in TCRdb shows in-frame clones only, minus some. The sample consists of roughly 250,000 clones, more than 80% of them appearing once. Sequencing was done on a sample of PBMCs or T cells enriched from blood (not recorded which). These receptors all stem from a woman between 18 and 29 years old who had recovered from COVID-19.

The V call is TRBV10-3, the J call TRBJ2-7, with 9 bases that match TRBD1. J gave up 4 bases and V 6 bases, and 10 bases lay outside the gene matches. CDR1 and CDR2 from the germline V gene are ENHRY and SYGVKD. The CDR3 has 15 amino acids. CDR3 nucleotide sequence: TGTGCCATCAGGTTGGACAGGGGAGGAATTTACGAGCAGTACTTC. It specifies CAIRLDRGGIYEQYF.

The chain has TRBV5-1 and TRBJ2-5; 15 nucleotides line up with TRBD2. Germline lookup yields CDR1 SGHRS and CDR2 YFSETQ. This CDR3 has 17 residues. V lost 3 bases, J lost 5 bases, and 8 bases stayed unmatched. CDR3 residues: CASSSGLAGGLAETQYF. CDR3 DNA: TGCGCCAGCAGCTCAGGACTAGCGGGGGGGCTAGCGGAGACCCAGTACTTC.

The rearrangement links TRBV5-1 to TRBJ1-1; 9 bases line up with TRBD1. Germline CDR1 SGHRS, CDR2 YFSETQ. J gave up 4 bases and V 6 bases, and 10 bases lay outside the gene matches. The CDR3 has 15 residues. CDR3 coding DNA: TGCGCCAGCAACGAACCGGGACAGGGTCCCACTGAAGCTTTCTTT. Encoded protein: CASNEPGQGPTEAFF.

The rearrangement joins TRBV7-2 to TRBJ2-1; the match to TRBD2 covers 9 bases. V dropped 1 base and J dropped 9; count of bases not matched to a gene: 16. Germline CDR1 SGHTA, CDR2 FQGNSA. This CDR3 has 18 residues. CDR3 protein: CASSLGRSSSGGRGEQFF. The CDR3 region has the DNA TGTGCCAGCAGCTTAGGGCGGTCGAGTAGCGGGGGCCGGGGTGAGCAGTTCTTC.

The V and J genes are TRBV6-5 and TRBJ2-7; D is perhaps TRBD2 (6 bases). The CDR3 consists of 14 residues. Germline CDR1 reads MNHEY; CDR2 reads SVGAGI. V was cut by 4 bases and J by 0 bases, with 10 bases left in between. The chain's CDR3 is CASSSAGSSYEQYF. The CDR3 DNA follows: TGTGCCAGCAGTTCCGCGGGGAGCTCCTACGAGCAGTACTTC.

The chain couples TRBV4-1 to TRBJ1-2; D remains unclear. The CDR3 has 19 amino acids. From germline, CDR1 is MGHRA and CDR2 YSYEKL. V gave up 0 bases and J gave up 3 bases, with 23 bases separating them. The CDR3 nucleotides read TGCGCCAGCAGCCAAGACCGAGAAGCAGGACCAAGGAGGGACTATGGCTACACCTTC. Amino acid sequence: CASSQDREAGPRRDYGYTF.

This clone was seen a single time. The gene calls are TRBV12-5 and TRBJ2-1, with TRBD2 identical over 12 bases. V shed 5 bases, J shed 3 bases, and the junction held 8 bases outside the gene matches. This CDR3 is 17 amino acids long. Germline CDR1 reads LGHNT; CDR2 reads FRNRAP. CDR3 region: CASGTGLAGFYYNEQFF. The CDR3, as DNA: TGTGCTAGTGGTACCGGACTAGCGGGGTTTTACTACAATGAGCAGTTCTTC.

The rearrangement joins TRBV5-1 to TRBJ2-5, with D tentatively TRBD2 (6 bases). Deletions cut 5 bases from V and 6 bases from J, with 14 bases between. In germline, CDR1 is SGHRS, CDR2 YFSETQ. This CDR3 comprises 13 residues. CDR3 DNA: TGCGCCAGCAGTACCGGGACTCAACAGACCCAGTACTTC. Its protein product is CASSTGTQQTQYF.

The gene calls are TRBV6-2 or TRBV6-3 and TRBJ1-5; 7 nucleotides agree with TRBD1. Germline V gene lookup returns CDR1 MNHEY and CDR2 SVGEGT. The J segment lost 2 bases and the V segment lost 3 bases, leaving 4 bases of the junction unmatched. The CDR3 runs 15 residues. The CDR3 DNA reads TGTGCCAGCAGTTATAGAGGGGGCGGCAATCAGCCCCAGCATTTT. Translating gives CASSYRGGGNQPQHF.

The rearrangement links TRBV12-3 or TRBV12-4 to TRBJ2-5; tentative D call: TRBD2 (6 bases). This CDR3 spans 13 amino acids. Trimming removed 6 bases at V and 4 bases at J, with 12 bases between. DNA for the CDR3: TGTGCCAGCAGAACCGGAGGGCGAGAGACCCAGTACTTC. This sequence encodes CASRTGGRETQYF.

The V and J genes are TRBV4-2 and TRBJ2-3, with a possible D match to TRBD1 (6 bases). The CDR3 totals 17 residues. Trimming stripped 1 base from V and 2 bases from J, with 16 bases between. Looked up from germline, CDR1 is LGHNA and CDR2 is YNFKEQ. The CDR3 spells CASSQGSRGGYTDTQYF. CDR3 DNA sequence: TGTGCCAGCAGCCAAGGGTCACGAGGGGGATACACAGATACGCAGTATTTT.

This chain uses TRBV5-6 with TRBJ2-7, with TRBD1 matching 11 bases. V gave up 3 bases and J gave up 3 bases; unmatched junction bases: 5. Germline lookup yields CDR1 SGHDT and CDR2 YYEEEE. This CDR3 has 15 residues. Here the CDR3 reads CASSWTGTGGYEQYF. In nucleotides, the CDR3 is TGTGCCAGCAGCTGGACCGGGACAGGGGGCTACGAGCAGTACTTC.

In nucleotides, the CDR3 is TGTGCCAGTAGTGCCACAGGGTCCCATGGGAATTCACCCCTCCACTTT. Protein product: CASSATGSHGNSPLHF. The gene calls are TRBV19 and TRBJ1-6, with D perhaps matching TRBD1 (6 bases). Trimming stripped 5 bases from V and 7 bases from J, with 18 bases between. The CDR3 contains 16 residues. Germline CDR1 and CDR2: LNHDA and SQIVND (reference sequence).

The genes are TRBV5-8 and TRBJ2-3; 7 positions agree with TRBD1. Germline values: CDR1 SGHTS, CDR2 YDEGEE. J gave up 0 bases and V 4 bases, and 5 bases lay outside the gene matches. The CDR3 totals 15 residues. The CDR3 spells CASSEGQLSTDTQYF. For the CDR3, the DNA is TGTGCCAGCAGCGAGGGACAGCTTAGCACAGATACGCAGTATTTT. The full variable domain, its missing parts supplied by reference TRBV5-8 and TRBJ2-3, is EAGVTQSPTHLIKTRGQQATLRCSPISGHTSVYWYQQALGLGLQFLLWYDEGEERNRGNFPPRFSGRQFPNYSSELNVNALELEDSALYLCASSEGQLSTDTQYFGPGTRLTVL.

This clone came up a few times. The chain couples TRBV24-1 to TRBJ2-7; weak D call: TRBD1 (5 bases). This CDR3 has 19 residues. V shed 4 bases and J shed 3 bases, with 27 bases lying between them. The germline gives CDR1 KGHDR, CDR2 SFDVKD. CDR3 sequence: CATSDPSPQGRKTYYEQYF. CDR3 nucleotide sequence: TGTGCCACCAGTGACCCCTCCCCCCAGGGCAGGAAGACTTACTACGAGCAGTACTTC.

The V gene is TRBV5-5, the J gene TRBJ2-1; TRBD1 matches at 10 bases. Losses at the gene ends were 1 base for V and 4 bases for J; bases not matched to a gene: 2. Germline V CDR1 and CDR2: SGHKS, YYEKEE (reference sequence). The CDR3 covers 15 residues. CDR3 coding DNA: TGTGCCAGCAGCTTGTGGGACAGGGGATACAATGAGCAGTTCTTC. Translation gives CASSLWDRGYNEQFF.

The chain employs TRBV30 and TRBJ2-5; tentatively, D is TRBD2 (6 bases). The CDR3 sequence is 12 residues long. Trimming took off 8 bases at V and 5 bases at J, with 15 bases between the two ends. Germline loops: CDR1 GTSNPN, CDR2 SVGIG (reference sequence). The CDR3 nucleotides read TGTGCCCATCGGGTGGGAGGTGAGACCCAGTACTTC. Translated, it gives CAHRVGGETQYF.

V is TRBV14 and J is TRBJ2-1; D possibly corresponds to TRBD2 (7 bases). This CDR3 region has 19 residues. CDR1 SGHDN and CDR2 FVKESK come from the germline V gene. V lost 4 bases to trimming and J lost 0 bases, with 22 bases between them. The chain's CDR3 is CASSLLGGGGSSSYNEQFF. The CDR3 region has the DNA TGTGCCAGCAGCCTGCTGGGGGGCGGGGGTTCCAGCTCCTACAATGAGCAGTTCTTC.

The chain joins TRBV6-2 or TRBV6-3 to TRBJ2-3, with TRBD2 matching over 10 bases. The CDR3 is 14 residues long. With 0 bases clipped from V and 14 bases from J, the junction kept 8 bases outside the gene matches. The germline gives CDR1 MNHEY, CDR2 SVGEGT. The CDR3 coding sequence is TGTGCCAGCAGTTACTCCCTAGCGGGGGTTCGAATGTATTTT. The encoded protein is CASSYSLAGVRMYF.

This clone was recorded only once. The CDR3 DNA sequence: TGTGCCAGCAGTGTCAGGGGCAACTATGGCTACACCTTC. It specifies CASSVRGNYGYTF. The chain couples TRBV27 to TRBJ1-2; maybe TRBD1 (6 bases). V was clipped by 5 bases and J by 2 bases, with 9 bases between them. This CDR3 comprises 13 residues. Looked up from germline, CDR1 is MNHEY and CDR2 is SMNVEV (reference sequence).

The rearrangement joins TRBV29-1 to TRBJ2-5; 8 bases are shared with TRBD1. J gave up 5 bases and V 6 bases, and 11 bases lay outside the gene matches. Germline CDR1 and CDR2: SQVTM and ANQGSEA. This CDR3 is built from 14 residues. The CDR3 sequence: CSVGQGAGRETQYF. DNA for the CDR3: TGCAGCGTCGGGCAGGGGGCCGGTAGGGAGACCCAGTACTTC.

About this clone: Here the CDR3 omits its conserved ending phenylalanine or tryptophan, so a read error is the likely source. No DNA is shown, since the ends of the CDR3 on it are uncertain; the CDR3 is the one TCRdb lists. The chain couples TRBV27 to TRBJ1-1; the DNA was not compared with TRBD1, the D call given in the table. The CDR3 has 10 residues if both end residues are counted. The germline V gene encodes CDR1 MNHEY and CDR2 SMNVEV (reference sequence). The CDR3 region is CASSCWTGVY.

This chain uses TRBV7-6 with TRBJ2-1, with D perhaps matching TRBD1 (5 bases). The germline V gene encodes CDR1 SGHVS and CDR2 FNYEAQ. The CDR3 length is 16 residues. Trimming shortened V by 5 bases and J by 0 bases, and 14 bases separated the two germline ends. CDR3 sequence reads: CASSPRDSASYNEQFF. In DNA form, the CDR3 reads TGTGCCAGCAGCCCCCGAGACAGTGCCTCCTACAATGAGCAGTTCTTC.

The chain employs TRBV18 and TRBJ2-3, with a possible D match to TRBD2 (5 bases). Germline values: CDR1 KGHSH, CDR2 LQKENI. The V end lost 0 bases, the J end lost 4 bases, and 14 bases lay between the germline ends. This CDR3 spans 16 amino acids. The CDR3 loop reads CASSPPGSLAPDTQYF. The CDR3 DNA follows: TGTGCCAGCTCACCACCCGGCTCCCTAGCCCCAGATACGCAGTATTTT.

V gene TRBV6-5 combines with J gene TRBJ2-3; 10 positions agree with TRBD2. The CDR3 extends over 16 amino acids. Per the germline V gene, CDR1 is MNHEY and CDR2 is SVGAGI. J lost 2 bases, V lost 4 bases, and 6 bases had no gene match. CDR3 sequence: CASSWSAGGFTDTQYF. For the CDR3, the DNA is TGTGCCAGCAGTTGGTCAGCGGGGGGGTTCACAGATACGCAGTATTTT.

The V call is TRBV20-1, the J call TRBJ1-5; 8 bases map to TRBD1. V shed 3 bases, J shed 11 bases, and the junction held 3 bases outside the gene matches. This CDR3 is built from 11 residues. Germline CDR1 and CDR2: DFQATT and SNEGSKA (reference sequence). CDR3 bases: TGCAGTGCTAGGGGACAGGCGGCCCAGCATTTT. Residues: CSARGQAAQHF.

Of note for this clone: The junction departs from germline at one end; a sequencing error may be responsible. The chain couples TRBV28 to TRBJ1-4; 8 nucleotides match TRBD1. The CDR3 has 11 residues. Germline V lookup: CDR1 MDHEN, CDR2 SYDVKM. CDR3 DNA: TGTGCCAGCAGTCACGGACAGGGTAGGATCTTT. Translating gives CASSHGQGRIF.